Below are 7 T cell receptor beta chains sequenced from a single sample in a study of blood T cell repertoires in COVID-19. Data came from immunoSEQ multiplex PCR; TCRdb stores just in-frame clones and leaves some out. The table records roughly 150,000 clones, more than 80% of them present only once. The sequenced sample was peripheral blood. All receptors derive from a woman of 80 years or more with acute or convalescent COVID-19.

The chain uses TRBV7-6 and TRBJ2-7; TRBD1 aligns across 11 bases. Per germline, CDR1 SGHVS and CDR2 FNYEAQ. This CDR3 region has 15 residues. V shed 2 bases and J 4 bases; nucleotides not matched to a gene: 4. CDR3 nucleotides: TGTGCCAGCAGCTTAACCGGGACAGGGGGTTACGAGCAGTACTTC. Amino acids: CASSLTGTGGYEQYF.

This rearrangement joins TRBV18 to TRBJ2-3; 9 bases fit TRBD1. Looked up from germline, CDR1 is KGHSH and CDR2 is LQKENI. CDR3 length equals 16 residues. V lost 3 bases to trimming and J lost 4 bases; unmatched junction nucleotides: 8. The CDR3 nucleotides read TGTGCCAGCTCACCCCGCCAACAGGGGGCCGCAGATACGCAGTATTTT. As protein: CASSPRQQGAADTQYF.

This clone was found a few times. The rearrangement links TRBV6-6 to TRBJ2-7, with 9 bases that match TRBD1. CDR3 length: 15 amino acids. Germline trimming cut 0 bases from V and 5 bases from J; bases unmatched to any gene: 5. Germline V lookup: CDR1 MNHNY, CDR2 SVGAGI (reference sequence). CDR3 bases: TGTGCCAGCAGTTACTCAGGGACAGGGCCGAACGAGCAGTACTTC. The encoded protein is CASSYSGTGPNEQYF.

The CDR3 DNA sequence: TGTGCCAGTAGTGCCCGGAGGAGGTCGTATGGCTACACCTTC. This codes for CASSARRRSYGYTF. This chain joins TRBV19 and TRBJ1-2; D is undetermined. Trimming shortened V by 5 bases and J by 5 bases, and 15 bases separated the two germline ends. The length of the CDR3 is 14 residues. Germline-derived CDR1 and CDR2 are LNHDA and SQIVND (reference sequence).

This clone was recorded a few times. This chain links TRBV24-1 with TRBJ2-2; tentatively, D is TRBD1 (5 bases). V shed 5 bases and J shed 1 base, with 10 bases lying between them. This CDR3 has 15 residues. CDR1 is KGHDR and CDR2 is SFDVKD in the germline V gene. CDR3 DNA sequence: TGTGCCACCAGTGGGGGCCGAGAGAACACCGGGGAGCTGTTTTTT. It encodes CATSGGRENTGELFF.

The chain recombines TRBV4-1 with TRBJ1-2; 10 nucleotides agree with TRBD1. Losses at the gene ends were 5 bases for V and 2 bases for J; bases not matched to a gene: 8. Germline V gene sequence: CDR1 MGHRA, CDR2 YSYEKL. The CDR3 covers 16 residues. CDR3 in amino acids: CASSIPGQGTNYGYTF. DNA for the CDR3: TGCGCCAGCAGCATCCCGGGACAGGGGACGAACTATGGCTACACCTTC.

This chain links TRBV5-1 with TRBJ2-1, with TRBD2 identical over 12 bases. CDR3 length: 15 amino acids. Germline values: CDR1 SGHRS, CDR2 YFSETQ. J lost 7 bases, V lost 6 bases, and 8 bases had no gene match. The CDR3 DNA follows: TGCGCCAGCACCGGGCCGACTAGCGGGGGTAATGAGCAGTTCTTC. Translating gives CASTGPTSGGNEQFF.